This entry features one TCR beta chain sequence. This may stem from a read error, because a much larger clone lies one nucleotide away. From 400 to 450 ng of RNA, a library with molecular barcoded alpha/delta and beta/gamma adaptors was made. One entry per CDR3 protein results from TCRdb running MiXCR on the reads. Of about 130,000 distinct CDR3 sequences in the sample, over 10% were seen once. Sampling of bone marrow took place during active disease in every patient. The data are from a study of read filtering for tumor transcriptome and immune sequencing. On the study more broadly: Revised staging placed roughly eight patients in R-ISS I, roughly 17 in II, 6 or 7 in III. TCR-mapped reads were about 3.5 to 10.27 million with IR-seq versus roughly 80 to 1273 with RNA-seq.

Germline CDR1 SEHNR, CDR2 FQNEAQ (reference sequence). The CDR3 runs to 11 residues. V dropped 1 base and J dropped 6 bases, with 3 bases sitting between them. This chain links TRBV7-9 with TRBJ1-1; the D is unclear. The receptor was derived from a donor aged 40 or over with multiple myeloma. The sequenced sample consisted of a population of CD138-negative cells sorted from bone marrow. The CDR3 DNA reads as TGTGCCAGCAGCTTAGTCCCTGAAGCTTTCTTT. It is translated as CASSLVPEAFF.